These 15 T cell receptor beta chains were all obtained from the same sample, sequenced in a study of blood T cells in healthy people across ages. For the second PCR, which ran for about 7 to 11 cycles, a sample-barcoded 5' primer and a J-beta primer mix were used. Each CDR3 protein gets one entry after TCRdb re-called the 5' RACE reads with MiXCR. This table holds hundreds of thousands of distinct CDR3 sequences, 60% to 80% found once. Sequenced material: blood. The receptors derive from a man aged 25 to 40 in good health.

The V gene is TRBV20-1, the J gene TRBJ2-7; 8 bases are shared with TRBD2. The DNA end favors TRBJ2-5, so the J call may be wrong. The CDR3 loop spans 14 amino acids. Germline CDR1 is DFQATT and CDR2 is SNEGSKA (reference sequence). CDR3 sequence (DNA): TGCAGTGCTAGAGCTCGGACTAGCCCAGAGACCCAGTACTTC. Its protein is CSARARTSPETQYF.

As DNA, the CDR3 is TGCAGCGTCCACGGAGGGGACACTGGGGCCAACGTCCTGACTTTC. Protein: CSVHGGDTGANVLTF. The chain carries TRBV29-1 and TRBJ2-6; possibly TRBD1 or TRBD2 for D (6 bases each). Germline CDR1 SQVTM, CDR2 ANQGSEA. The V gene lost 6 bases and the J gene lost 2 bases, with 14 bases spanning the gap. CDR3 length equals 15 residues.

This clonotype was seen once. The chain couples TRBV7-8 to TRBJ2-4; D gene ambiguous. The end of the DNA fits TRBJ2-7 better, so the J call may be wrong. The V gene's germline CDR1 is SGHVS and CDR2 FQNEAQ. The CDR3 consists of 14 residues. CDR3 DNA: TGTGCCAGCAGCTTAGGGTGGCCCTCCTACGAGCAGTACTTC. It codes for CASSLGWPSYEQYF.

The chain has TRBV7-2 and TRBJ1-6; weak D call: TRBD1 (5 bases). Trimming pared 3 bases from V and 4 bases from J, leaving 10 bases between. The CDR3 length is 15 residues. Germline CDR1 and CDR2: SGHTA and FQGNSA. For the CDR3, the DNA is TGTGCCAGCAGCTTCCAGGGAAGATATAATTCACCCCTCCACTTT. This gives the protein CASSFQGRYNSPLHF.

This sequence joins TRBV6-5 and TRBJ1-2, with a tentative D call TRBD1 (5 bases). Trimming removed 6 bases at V and 3 bases at J, with 17 bases between. The CDR3 runs 15 residues. Germline values: CDR1 MNHEY, CDR2 SVGAGI. The CDR3 region is CASSSGTFGDYGYTF. CDR3 bases: TGTGCCAGCAGCTCCGGGACCTTCGGCGACTATGGCTACACCTTC.

This clonotype was counted between two and nine times. The chain employs TRBV2 and TRBJ1-2, with TRBD1 identical over 9 bases. CDR3 length: 15 amino acids. The V and J ends lost 4 bases and 8 bases, in that order; junction bases with no gene match: 11. In germline, CDR1 is SNHLY, CDR2 FYNNEI. CDR3 sequence (DNA): TGTGCCAGCAGTGCTCCGGGACAGGGTCCTTCGGGCTACACCTTC. Its protein product is CASSAPGQGPSGYTF.

CDR3 DNA: TGTGCCACCGGGGGGGCCTTCGATACAGATACGCAGTATTTT. Protein: CATGGAFDTDTQYF. V usage is TRBV28 and J usage is TRBJ2-3, with 8 bases identical to TRBD2. Germline CDR1 reads MDHEN; CDR2 reads SYDVKM. The CDR3 has 14 amino acids. V trimming: 10 bases; J trimming: 3 bases; junction bases outside the gene matches: 9.

The rearrangement links TRBV7-2 to TRBJ1-2; D remains ambiguous. CDR3 length: 11 amino acids. V was cut by 5 bases and J by 4 bases, with 5 bases left in between. CDR1 and CDR2 (germline): SGHTA, FQGNSA. In DNA form, the CDR3 reads TGTGCCAGCAGCCAGACCTATGGCTACACCTTC. This gives the protein CASSQTYGYTF.

This clonotype showed up just a few times. The chain joins TRBV7-2 to TRBJ2-1, with 7 bases aligning to TRBD1. CDR3 length equals 14 residues. Germline CDR1 is SGHTA and CDR2 is FQGNSA. Trimming at V came to 1 base and at J to 7 bases, leaving 4 bases not matched to a gene. The CDR3 spells CASSLEGARNEQFF. In nucleotides, the CDR3 is TGTGCCAGCAGCTTAGAGGGGGCGCGGAATGAGCAGTTCTTC.

About this clonotype itself: One junction end disagrees with the germline gene, perhaps due to a read error. Here the CDR3 reads CASGLGGLYNEQFF. The CDR3 DNA reads TGTGCCAGCGGTTTAGGGGGGCTTTACAATGAGCAGTTCTTC. The chain recombines TRBV12-3 or TRBV12-4 with TRBJ2-1; D possibly uses TRBD1 or TRBD2 (6 bases each). The CDR3 spans 14 residues.

This clonotype was counted between two and nine times. This sequence joins TRBV29-1 and TRBJ1-2; 8 positions agree with TRBD1. The germline V gene has CDR1 SQVTM and CDR2 ANQGSEA. This CDR3 has 13 residues. V was clipped by 3 bases and J by 4 bases; unmatched bases: 4. Here the CDR3 reads CSVDPGGSYGYTF. In DNA form, the CDR3 reads TGCAGCGTTGACCCAGGGGGCAGCTATGGCTACACCTTC.

The chain joins TRBV4-2 to TRBJ2-7; D gene ambiguous. The J call may not be correct, given that the DNA end is closer to TRBJ2-4. The CDR3 consists of 12 residues. CDR1 is LGHNA and CDR2 is YNFKEQ in the germline V gene. The CDR3 DNA reads as TGTGCCAGCAGCCAAGGTATCGGCATTCAGTACTTC. Protein product: CASSQGIGIQYF.

The J gene is TRBJ1-1, the V gene TRBV3-1; tentative D call: TRBD1 (5 bases). Germline lookup yields CDR1 LGHDT and CDR2 YNNKEL (reference sequence). Between the trimmed V and J ends, which lost 3 bases and 0 bases, there was a span of 8 bases. CDR3 size: 14 residues. The CDR3 nucleotides read TGTGCCAGCAGCCACGGGGGTTTGAACACTGAAGCTTTCTTT. Its translation: CASSHGGLNTEAFF.

The V and J genes are TRBV13 and TRBJ2-5, with D possibly matching TRBD2 (6 bases). The DNA end is more similar to TRBJ2-7, so the J call may be wrong. This CDR3 spans 14 amino acids. The germline CDR1 and CDR2 sequences are PRHDT and FYEKMQ (reference sequence). CDR3 DNA sequence: TGTGCCAGCAGCCCCGTAAGGGGAGGCCACGAGCAGTACTTC. Translation gives CASSPVRGGHEQYF.

This clonotype came up a few times. The V gene is TRBV29-1, the J gene TRBJ2-5; unclear D gene. V was trimmed by 7 bases and J by 5 bases, leaving 20 bases between them. The CDR3 contains 14 residues. Per germline, CDR1 SQVTM and CDR2 ANQGSEA. The CDR3, as DNA: TGCAGCGGTGCTCCTCCATTAATCGGGGAGACCCAGTACTTC. This translates into CSGAPPLIGETQYF.